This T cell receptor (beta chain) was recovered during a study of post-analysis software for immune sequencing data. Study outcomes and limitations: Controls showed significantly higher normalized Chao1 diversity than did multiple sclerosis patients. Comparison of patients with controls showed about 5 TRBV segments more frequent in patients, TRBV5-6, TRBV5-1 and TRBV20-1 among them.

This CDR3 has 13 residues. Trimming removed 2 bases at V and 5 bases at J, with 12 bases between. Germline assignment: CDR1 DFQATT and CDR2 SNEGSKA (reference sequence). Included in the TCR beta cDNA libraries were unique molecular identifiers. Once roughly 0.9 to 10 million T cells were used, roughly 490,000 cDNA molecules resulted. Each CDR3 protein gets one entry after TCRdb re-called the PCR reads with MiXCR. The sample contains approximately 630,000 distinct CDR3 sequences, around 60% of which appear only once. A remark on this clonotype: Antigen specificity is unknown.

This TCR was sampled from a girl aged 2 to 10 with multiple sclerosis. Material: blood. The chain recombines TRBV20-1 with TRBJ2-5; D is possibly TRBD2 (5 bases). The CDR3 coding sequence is TGCAGTGCTAGACTAGCTAGTACGGAGACCCAGTACTTC. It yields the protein CSARLASTETQYF.